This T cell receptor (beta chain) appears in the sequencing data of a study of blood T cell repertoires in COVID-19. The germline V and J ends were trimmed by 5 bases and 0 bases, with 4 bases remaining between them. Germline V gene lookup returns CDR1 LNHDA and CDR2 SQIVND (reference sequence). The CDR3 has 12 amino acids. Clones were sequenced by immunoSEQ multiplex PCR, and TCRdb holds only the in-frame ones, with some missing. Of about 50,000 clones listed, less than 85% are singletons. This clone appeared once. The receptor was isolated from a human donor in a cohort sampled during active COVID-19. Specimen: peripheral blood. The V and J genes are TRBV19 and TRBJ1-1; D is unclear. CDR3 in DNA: TGTGCCAGTAGTCGGTTGAACACTGAAGCTTTCTTT. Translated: CASSRLNTEAFF.